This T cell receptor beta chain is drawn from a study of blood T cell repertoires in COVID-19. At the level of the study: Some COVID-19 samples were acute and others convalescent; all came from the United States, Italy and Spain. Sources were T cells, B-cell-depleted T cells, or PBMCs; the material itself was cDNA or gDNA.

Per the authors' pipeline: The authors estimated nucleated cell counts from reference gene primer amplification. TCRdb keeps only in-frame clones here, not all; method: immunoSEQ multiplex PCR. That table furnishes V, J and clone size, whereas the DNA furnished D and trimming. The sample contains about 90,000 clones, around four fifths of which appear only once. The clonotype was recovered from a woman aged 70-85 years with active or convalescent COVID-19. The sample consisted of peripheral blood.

The CDR3 sequence: CASSLSALSNQPQHF. CDR3 in DNA: TGTGCCAGCAGTTTATCGGCCCTTAGCAATCAGCCCCAGCATTTT. V is TRBV27 and J is TRBJ1-5; no reliable D call. Germline V gene sequence: CDR1 MNHEY, CDR2 SMNVEV (reference sequence). V lost 0 bases to trimming and J lost 0 bases, with 6 bases between them. The CDR3 runs to 15 residues.